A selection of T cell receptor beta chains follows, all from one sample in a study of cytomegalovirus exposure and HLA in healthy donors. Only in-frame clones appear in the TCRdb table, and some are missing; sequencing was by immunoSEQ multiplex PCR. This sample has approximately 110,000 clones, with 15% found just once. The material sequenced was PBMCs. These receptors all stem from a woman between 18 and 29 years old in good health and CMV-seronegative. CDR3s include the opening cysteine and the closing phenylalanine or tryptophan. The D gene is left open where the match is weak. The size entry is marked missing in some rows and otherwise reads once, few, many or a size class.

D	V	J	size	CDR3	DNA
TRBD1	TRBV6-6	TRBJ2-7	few	CASSLPGQGSYEQYF	TGTGCCAGCAGCCTCCCGGGACAGGGCTCCTACGAGCAGTACTTC
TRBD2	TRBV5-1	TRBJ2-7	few	CASSFGLAGGEYEQYF	TGCGCCAGCAGCTTTGGACTAGCGGGAGGGGAGTACGAGCAGTACTTC
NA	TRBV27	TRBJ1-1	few	CATSPSWTAGIAFF	TGTGCCACCTCCCCATCTTGGACAGCGGGGATAGCTTTCTTT
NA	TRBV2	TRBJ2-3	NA	CASSEGPSTDTQYF	TGTGCCAGCAGTGAAGGGCCCAGCACAGATACGCAGTATTTT
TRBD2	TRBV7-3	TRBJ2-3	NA	CASSLNVRGDTQYF	TGTGCCAGCAGCTTAAACGTGCGGGGGGATACGCAGTATTTT
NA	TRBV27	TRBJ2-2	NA	CASSPRQASAGELFF	TGTGCCAGCAGCCCCAGACAGGCGTCCGCCGGGGAGCTGTTTTTT
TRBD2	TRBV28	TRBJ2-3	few	CASSREATDTQYF	TGTGCCAGCAGCCGGGAGGCCACAGATACGCAGTATTTT
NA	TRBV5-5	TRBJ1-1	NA	CASSFSGDTEAFF	TGTGCCAGCAGCTTCTCAGGGGACACTGAAGCTTTCTTT
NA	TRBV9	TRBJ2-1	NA	CASSPPDRVFNEQFF	TGTGCCAGCAGCCCCCCCGACAGAGTGTTCAATGAGCAGTTCTTC
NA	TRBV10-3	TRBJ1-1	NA	CAISELAQGTEAFF	TGTGCCATCAGTGAGTTAGCCCAGGGGACTGAAGCTTTCTTT
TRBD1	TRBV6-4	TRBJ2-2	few	CASSDTNRGENTGELFF	TGTGCCAGCAGTGACACGAACAGGGGCGAGAACACCGGGGAGCTGTTTTTT
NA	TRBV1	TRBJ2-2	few	CTSSQGERDANTGELFF	TGCACCAGCAGCCAAGGGGAGCGGGACGCGAACACCGGGGAGCTGTTTTTT
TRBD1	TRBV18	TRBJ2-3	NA	CASSLTTGGTDTQYF	TGTGCCAGCTCACTAACGACAGGGGGCACAGATACGCAGTATTTT
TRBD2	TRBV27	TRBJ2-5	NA	CASSSSGWQETQYF	TGTGCCAGCAGTTCTAGCGGGTGGCAAGAGACCCAGTACTTC
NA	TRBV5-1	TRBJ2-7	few	CASRLAGEGGEQYF	TGCGCCAGCAGGCTAGCAGGGGAAGGGGGCGAGCAGTACTTC
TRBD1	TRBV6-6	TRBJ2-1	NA	CASSPTGGLYNEQFF	TGTGCCAGCAGTCCCACAGGGGGCTTATACAATGAGCAGTTCTTC
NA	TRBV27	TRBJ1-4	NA	CASSLMGQMNEKLFF	TGTGCCAGCAGTTTAATGGGACAAATGAATGAAAAACTGTTTTTT
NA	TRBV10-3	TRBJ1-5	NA	CAISEGRGNQPQHF	TGTGCCATCAGTGAGGGCAGGGGCAATCAGCCCCAGCATTTT
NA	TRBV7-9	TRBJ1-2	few	CASSLKSSGYGYTF	TGTGCCAGCAGCTTAAAAAGTTCAGGCTATGGCTACACCTTC
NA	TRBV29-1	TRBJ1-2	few	CSVEDRRGYTF	TGCAGCGTTGAAGATCGGAGGGGCTACACCTTC
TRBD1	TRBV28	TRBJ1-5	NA	CASSIQGAGNQPQHF	TGTGCCAGCAGTATCCAGGGGGCAGGCAATCAGCCCCAGCATTTT
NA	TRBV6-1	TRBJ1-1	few	CASSDVSRENTEAFF	TGTGCCAGCAGTGACGTCTCCCGGGAGAACACTGAAGCTTTCTTT
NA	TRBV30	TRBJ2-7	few	CAWSVSSPGEQYF	TGTGCCTGGAGTGTATCATCACCCGGCGAGCAGTACTTC
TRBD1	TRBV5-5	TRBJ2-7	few	CASSLNWDRPKEQYF	TGTGCCAGCAGCTTGAATTGGGACAGGCCTAAGGAGCAGTACTTC
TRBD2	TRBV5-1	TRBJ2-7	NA	CASSFRAGGSYEQYF	TGCGCCAGCAGCTTTCGGGCGGGAGGGTCCTACGAGCAGTACTTC
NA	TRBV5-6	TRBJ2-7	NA	CASSLQPDTHYEQYF	TGTGCCAGCAGCTTGCAGCCGGACACGCACTACGAGCAGTACTTC
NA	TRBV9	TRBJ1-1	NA	CASSEQGGGTEAFF	TGTGCCAGCAGCGAACAGGGAGGGGGAACTGAAGCTTTCTTT
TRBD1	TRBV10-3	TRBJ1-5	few	CATDRGPNQPQHF	TGTGCCACCGACAGGGGGCCGAATCAGCCCCAGCATTTT
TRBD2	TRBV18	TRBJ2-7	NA	CASSPGGGRAREQYF	TGTGCCAGCTCACCCGGGGGCGGGAGGGCCCGAGAGCAGTACTTC
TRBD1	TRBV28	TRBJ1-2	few	CASNVDRAYGYTF	TGTGCCAGCAACGTAGACAGGGCGTATGGCTACACCTTC
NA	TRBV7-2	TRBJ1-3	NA	CASSPDSAGAGNTIYF	TGTGCCAGCAGCCCCGACAGCGCAGGGGCAGGAAACACCATATATTTT
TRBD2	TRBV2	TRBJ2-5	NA	CASSSTSGAPGETQYF	TGTGCCAGCAGTTCGACTAGCGGGGCACCTGGCGAGACCCAGTACTTC
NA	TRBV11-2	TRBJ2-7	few	CASQGHLSSYEQYF	TGTGCCAGCCAGGGACACCTGAGCTCCTACGAGCAGTACTTC
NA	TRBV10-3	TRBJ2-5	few	CAISVSDQETQYF	TGTGCCATCAGTGTGAGCGATCAAGAGACCCAGTACTTC
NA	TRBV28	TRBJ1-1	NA	CASSFATVGPEAFF	TGTGCCAGCAGTTTCGCTACCGTGGGCCCTGAAGCTTTCTTT
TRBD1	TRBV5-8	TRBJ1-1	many	CASQRGTGARGTEAFF	TGTGCCAGCCAAAGGGGGACAGGGGCGCGGGGCACTGAAGCTTTCTTT
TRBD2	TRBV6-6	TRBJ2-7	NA	CASSRLAGGHEQYF	TGTGCCAGCAGTCGACTAGCGGGAGGCCACGAGCAGTACTTC
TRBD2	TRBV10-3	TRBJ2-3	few	CAISESSGGAIITDTQYF	TGTGCCATCAGTGAATCTAGCGGGGGGGCGATTATCACAGATACGCAGTATTTT
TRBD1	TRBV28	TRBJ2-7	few	CASSPPGQTYEQYF	TGTGCCAGCAGTCCCCCGGGACAGACCTACGAGCAGTACTTC
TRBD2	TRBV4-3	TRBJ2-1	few	CASSQDIAGALGDEQFF	TGCGCCAGCAGCCAAGATATAGCGGGGGCTCTCGGGGATGAGCAGTTCTTC
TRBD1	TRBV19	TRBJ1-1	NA	CASSSYGQGRTEAFF	TGTGCCAGTAGTTCCTATGGACAGGGTCGCACTGAAGCTTTCTTT
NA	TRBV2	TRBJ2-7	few	CASSGPAGVGYEQYF	TGTGCCAGCAGTGGCCCGGCAGGGGTCGGCTACGAGCAGTACTTC
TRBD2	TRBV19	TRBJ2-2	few	CASSKAGALTGELFF	TGTGCCAGTAGCAAAGCGGGGGCTCTCACCGGGGAGCTGTTTTTT
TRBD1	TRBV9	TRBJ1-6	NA	CASSEGARNSPLHF	TGTGCCAGCAGCGAGGGGGCTCGGAATTCACCCCTCCACTTT
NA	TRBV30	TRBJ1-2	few	CAWSVPGHNYGYTF	TGTGCCTGGAGTGTACCGGGACATAACTATGGCTACACCTTC
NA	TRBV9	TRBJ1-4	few	CASSVTSGGGNEKLFF	TGTGCCAGCAGCGTCACCTCCGGGGGGGGTAATGAAAAACTGTTTTTT
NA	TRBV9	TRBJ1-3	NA	CASSPGAGDTIYF	TGTGCCAGCAGCCCAGGGGCAGGGGACACCATATATTTT
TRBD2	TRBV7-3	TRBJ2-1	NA	CASSFSGLALGTSSYNEQFF	TGTGCCAGCAGCTTTTCCGGACTAGCGTTGGGGACGTCGTCCTACAATGAGCAGTTCTTC
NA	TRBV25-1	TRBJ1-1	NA	CASRGTGPGTEAFF	TGTGCCAGCAGGGGCACAGGGCCCGGCACTGAAGCTTTCTTT
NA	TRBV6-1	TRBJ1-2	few	CASSETIRGSYGYTF	TGTGCCAGCAGTGAGACGATCAGGGGATCCTATGGCTACACCTTC
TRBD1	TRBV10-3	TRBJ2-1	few	CAISGQGPPRDEQFF	TGTGCCATCAGTGGACAGGGGCCCCCGAGGGATGAGCAGTTCTTC
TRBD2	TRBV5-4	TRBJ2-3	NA	CASSLGLAASTDTQYF	TGTGCCAGCAGCTTGGGACTAGCTGCTAGCACAGATACGCAGTATTTT
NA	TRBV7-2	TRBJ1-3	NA	CASSARGGGYF	TGTGCCAGCTCCGCAAGGGGGGGCGGATATTTT
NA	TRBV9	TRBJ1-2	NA	CASSDTDGGIYGYTF	TGTGCCAGCAGCGACACGGACGGGGGAATCTATGGCTACACCTTC